This entry is about one T cell receptor (beta chain). Antigen specificity is unknown. With only one base between it and a far larger clone, this is likely a read error. Healthy and HIV-negative, the adult donors had no recent acute infections or vaccinations. This sample stems from a study of shared clonotypes between healthy human individuals. Whole-study findings and limits: Clonotype sharing among the donors was expected to vary with sequencing depth.

The material for each subset, its genomic DNA, was split evenly across several immunoSEQ plates. Libraries were prepared by immunoSEQ multiplex PCR; TCRdb keeps only in-frame clonotypes and omits some of them. The sample includes approximately 500,000 clones, about 85% seen only once; the top ten take approximately 11%. There are 16 residues in the CDR3. Germline CDR1 KGHSH, CDR2 LQKENI. Sequencing used PBMCs. This chain links TRBV18 with TRBJ1-1; 7 positions match TRBD1. This TCR was recovered from a woman aged 40-49 years in good health. Some clones in this sample may be carry-over from other donors' samples. The CDR3 region is CASSPRSRGRDTEASF. The CDR3 coding sequence is TGTGCCAGCTCACCACGATCGAGGGGGCGGGACACTGAAGCTTCCTTT.